The next 11 T cell receptor beta chains were all read from a single sample in a study of blood T cell repertoires in COVID-19 (TCRdb year 2020). Libraries were made using the immunoSEQ multiplex PCR assay. In its TCRdb copy, this immuneACCESS table keeps in-frame sequences only and misses some clones. Where compared with another copy, unresolved V genes explain less than half of these, and the others have no known cause. This sample comprises approximately 350,000 clones, more than 75% of them detected only once. Almost 3% of the sample comes from the top ten. Sample: PBMCs or T cells enriched from blood (not recorded which). These TCRs come from a young woman who had recovered from COVID-19.

The chain uses TRBV5-1 and TRBJ2-7, with 7 nucleotides matching TRBD1. This CDR3 has 14 amino acids. Trimming removed 4 bases from V and 1 base from J; junction bases left unmatched: 5. Germline-derived CDR1 and CDR2 are SGHRS and YFSETQ. CDR3 coding DNA: TGCGCCAGCAGCCCCGGGACAGTTTCCTACGAGCAGTACTTC. Translated, it gives CASSPGTVSYEQYF.

DNA for the CDR3: TGTGCCAGCAGCTTAGAAACAGGGAGCCCTATTCAGTACTTC. This codes for CASSLETGSPIQYF. V gene TRBV7-9 combines with J gene TRBJ2-4; a weak D match, TRBD1 (6 bases). Germline V lookup: CDR1 SEHNR, CDR2 FQNEAQ (reference sequence). The CDR3 totals 14 residues. V was pared by 1 base and J by 10 bases, with 14 bases between.

The chain employs TRBV9 and TRBJ2-1, with a tentative D call TRBD1 (6 bases). Germline assignment: CDR1 SGDLS and CDR2 YYNGEE. Trimming pared 2 bases from V and 6 bases from J, leaving 15 bases between. There are 15 residues in the CDR3. The CDR3 nucleotides read TGTGCCAGCAGCGTGACCGGGACAACCTCCAATGAGCAGTTCTTC. Its translation: CASSVTGTTSNEQFF.

This sequence joins TRBV18 and TRBJ2-1; 11 bases map to TRBD2. The CDR3 is 14 amino acids. Germline assignment: CDR1 KGHSH and CDR2 LQKENI. J gave up 8 bases and V 3 bases, and 3 bases lay outside the gene matches. CDR3 amino acids: CASSPIAGGDEQFF. CDR3 DNA sequence: TGTGCCAGCTCACCGATAGCGGGAGGGGATGAGCAGTTCTTC.

The CDR3 coding sequence is TGTGCCAGCAGCTGGGACAGGGGGCTCTACGAGCAGTACTTC. Translating gives CASSWDRGLYEQYF. The chain is built from TRBV5-6 and TRBJ2-7; 12 nucleotides line up with TRBD1. Germline values: CDR1 SGHDT, CDR2 YYEEEE. This CDR3 has 14 amino acids. The junction had 1 base not matched to a gene; V was cut back by 3 bases and J by 3 bases. Complete variable domain (other parts from reference TRBV5-6 and TRBJ2-7): DAGVTQSPTHLIKTRGQQVTLRCSPKSGHDTVSWYQQALGQGPQFIFQYYEEEERQRGNFPDRFSGHQFPNYSSELNVNALLLGDSALYLCASSWDRGLYEQYFGPGTRLTVT.

The chain links TRBV18 to TRBJ1-2, with TRBD1 identical over 7 bases. CDR3 length: 15 amino acids. V shed 0 bases and J 4 bases; nucleotides not matched to a gene: 5. Germline CDR1 is KGHSH and CDR2 is LQKENI. CDR3 DNA sequence: TGTGCCAGCTCACCACCGTACAGGGGCAGCTATGGCTACACCTTC. Amino acids: CASSPPYRGSYGYTF. Using reference TRBV18 and TRBJ1-2 for the parts outside the CDR3, the full variable domain is NAGVMQNPRHLVRRRGQEARLRCSPMKGHSHVYWYRQLPEEGLKFMVYLQKENIIDESGMPKERFSAEFPKEGPSILRIQQVVRGDSAAYFCASSPPYRGSYGYTFGSGTRLTVV.

The chain joins TRBV5-1 to TRBJ1-5; D is perhaps TRBD1 (5 bases). The CDR3 has 15 residues. The V end lost 1 base, the J end lost 6 bases, and 14 bases lay between the germline ends. CDR1 SGHRS and CDR2 YFSETQ come from the germline V gene. The CDR3 DNA is TGCGCCAGCAGCTTGTACGCAGCGCAGGGTCAGCCCCAGCATTTT. Its translation is CASSLYAAQGQPQHF.

This clone came up once. The gene calls are TRBV4-2 and TRBJ1-3; D may be TRBD1 (5 bases). Germline CDR1 LGHNA, CDR2 YNFKEQ. Trimming removed 4 bases from V and 1 base from J, with 11 bases in between. The CDR3 runs 15 residues. The CDR3, as DNA: TGTGCCAGCAGCCCTGACAGTTCATCTGGAAACACCATATATTTT. Translation gives CASSPDSSSGNTIYF.

The rearrangement links TRBV7-9 to TRBJ2-7; D is undetermined. The CDR3 consists of 13 residues. Trimming cost V 5 bases and J 2 bases, with 10 bases left between them. Germline CDR1 SEHNR, CDR2 FQNEAQ (reference sequence). The CDR3 DNA sequence: TGTGCCAGCAGCGCTACCATTACCTACGAGCAGTACTTC. Encoded protein: CASSATITYEQYF.

The chain recombines TRBV9 with TRBJ1-3, with 7 bases that match TRBD1. CDR1 and CDR2 from the germline V gene are SGDLS and YYNGEE. J was trimmed by 3 bases and V by 2 bases; bases with no gene match: 5. This CDR3 is built from 15 residues. The CDR3 reads CASSVTGSGGNTIYF. The CDR3, as DNA: TGTGCCAGCAGCGTGACAGGGTCGGGTGGAAACACCATATATTTT.

This clone showed up many times. The chain couples TRBV29-1 to TRBJ2-3; 7 bases are a match to TRBD2. The CDR3 runs to 13 residues. V lost 7 bases to trimming and J lost 5 bases; unmatched junction nucleotides: 9. Germline CDR1 reads SQVTM; CDR2 reads ANQGSEA. CDR3 sequence (DNA): TGCAGCGCCGCTTGGAGGGAGGGAGATACGCAGTATTTT. Protein product: CSAAWREGDTQYF.